The source of this T cell receptor beta chain is a study of cytomegalovirus exposure and HLA in healthy donors listed by TCRdb under 2017. General notes on the study: A later analysis indicated that the 100 to 150 validation repertoires were generated on the platform also employed for the roughly 650 repertoires of the first cohort. The study was designed to test whether signatures of past pathogen exposure could be identified by cataloging public T cell receptors. A separate validation cohort of approximately 120 different subjects was used in addition to the roughly 670-subject first cohort. To predict cytomegalovirus infection status, the study combined high-throughput TCR immunosequencing, statistical association of individual TCRs with disease status, and machine learning. General conclusions and limits of the study: A total of fewer than 200 TCR beta chains were listed by the study as associated with cytomegalovirus. The validation cohort had no HLA typing available for a later analysis, so co-occurrence within that cohort was assessed over all 120 or so repertoires. Cytomegalovirus status was reported to be diagnosed by the classifier with high specificity and sensitivity in both the original and validation cohorts. In vitro tests confirmed that a few of the cytomegalovirus-associated TCR beta chains recognize cytomegalovirus antigens. A later analysis found that TCRs clustered in the first cohort also tended to co-occur in the 130 or so validation repertoires, with 94% of cluster scores above 0. Across donors, most TCR sequences were observed very rarely, whereas some public TCRs were present in many individuals. It was suggested by the authors that the approach could potentially be generalized to other disease states and immunological phenotypes.

Measured from the cysteine to the phenylalanine, the CDR3 is 15 residues long. This entry keeps only the CDR3 DNA: 45 bases, framed from base 1. The germline V gene provides CDR1 SGHRS and CDR2 YFSETQ. The trim is 4 bases for V and 3 bases for J, with a gap of 14 bases between the germline ends. About this clone itself: What this receptor recognizes is not known. No qualities accompany the bases; no much larger clone lies one base away.

Library preparation used the immunoSEQ multiplex PCR assay. Concerning the study's data processing: To diagnose cytomegalovirus status from the catalog of TCR beta chain sequences, a statistical classification framework was built. In its TCRdb copy, this immuneACCESS table keeps in-frame sequences only and misses some clones. Where compared with another copy, unresolved V genes explain less than half of these, and the others have no known cause. V, J and clone size were drawn from that table, and D and trimming were deduced from the DNA. The sample table shows about 240,000 clones, and approximately 86% are seen once. Clones ranked in the top ten supply around 1.2% of the sample. Donors formed part of the validation cohort, which comprised over a hundred subjects and was distinct from the first cohort of 550 to 850 subjects.

The sequence links TRBV5-1 to TRBJ1-5; the D gene identity is not certain. The sequence came from a woman in her thirties in good health and CMV-seropositive. Input material: PBMCs. The sequenced DNA: TGCGCCAGCAGCCCGGAGGACCCTAACAATCAGCCCCAGCATTTT. Translated, it reads CASSPEDPNNQPQHF.